The clone carrying this T cell receptor beta chain was counted many times. The antigen remains undetermined. The sample is drawn from a study of cytomegalovirus exposure and HLA in healthy donors. V was shortened by 5 bases and J by 1 base, with 3 bases between the two germline ends. CDR1 is SEHNR, CDR2 FQNEAQ, per germline (reference sequence). The CDR3 length is 13 residues. Findings and caveats of the study: HLA allele associations emerged for fewer than 20,000 TCR beta sequences in a later analysis, at 0.05 false discovery rate.

The study ran its PCR with 60 Vbeta and 13 Jbeta primers. The data were produced by immunoSEQ multiplex PCR, yet TCRdb's version contains in-frame clones alone and is incomplete. The sample holds 90,000 to 120,000 clones; approximately 81% are singletons and the top ten take more than 2%. Sample: PBMCs. The rearrangement links TRBV7-9 to TRBJ2-6, with D unclear. This clonotype was obtained from a man aged 25-45 years in good health and CMV-seronegative. The CDR3 region is CASSPSGANVLTF. The DNA for the CDR3 is TGTGCCAGCAGCCCGTCTGGGGCCAACGTCCTGACTTTC.